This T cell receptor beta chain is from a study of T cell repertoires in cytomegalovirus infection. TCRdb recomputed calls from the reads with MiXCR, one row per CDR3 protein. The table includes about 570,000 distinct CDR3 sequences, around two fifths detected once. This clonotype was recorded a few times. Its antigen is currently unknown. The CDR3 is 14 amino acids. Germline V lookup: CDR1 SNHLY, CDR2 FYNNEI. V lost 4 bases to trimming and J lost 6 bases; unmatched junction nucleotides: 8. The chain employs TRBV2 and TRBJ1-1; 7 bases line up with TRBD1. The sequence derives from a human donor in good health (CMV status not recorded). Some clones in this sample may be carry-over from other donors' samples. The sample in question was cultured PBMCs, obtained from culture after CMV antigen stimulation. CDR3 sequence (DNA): TGTGCCAGCAGTGCGGACAGGTGGCCCCCTGAAGCTTTCTTT. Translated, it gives CASSADRWPPEAFF.